Listed below are T cell receptor beta chains from one sample, sequenced in a study of PD-1 blockade in classical Hodgkin lymphoma. Some clones are missing from TCRdb's copy, which holds only in-frame ones; the method was immunoSEQ multiplex PCR. Of tens of thousands of clones listed, around four fifths are singletons. This specimen was peripheral blood mononuclear cells (PBMCs), taken before the fourth cycle of nivolumab. Every receptor here comes from a human donor with classical Hodgkin lymphoma. The CDR3 runs from the conserved cysteine through the conserved F or W. Fields, in order: CDR3 protein, CDR3 DNA, clone size, D gene, V gene, J gene. D genes are given only for firm matches. Size is stated for part of the rows, as once, few or many counts, or as a class when the clone is expanded.

CASSRGLGAATYGYTF	TGCGCCAGCAGCCGGGGGTTAGGGGCCGCTACGTATGGCTACACCTTC	few	.	TRBV4-3	TRBJ1-2
CASSYGHRSSYEQYF	TGCGCCAGCAGCTATGGACACCGTAGCTCCTACGAGCAGTACTTC	.	.	TRBV5-1	TRBJ2-7
CASSLGRGGAIHEQFF	TGTGCCAGCAGCTTGGGACGTGGGGGGGCCATACATGAGCAGTTCTTC	.	.	TRBV5-4	TRBJ2-1
CASRYYTAPLHF	TGTGCCAGCAGATACTACACCGCACCCCTCCACTTT	.	.	TRBV2	TRBJ1-6
CAWSVGGEQYF	TGTGCCTGGAGCGTGGGGGGCGAGCAGTACTTC	.	.	TRBV30	TRBJ2-7
CASSLVSGPGYEQYF	TGTGCTAGCAGCTTAGTATCGGGACCGGGGTACGAGCAGTACTTC	.	.	TRBV7-7	TRBJ2-7
CASSLAWGRSRGETQYF	TGTGCCAGCAGCTTAGCTTGGGGCCGTTCGAGGGGAGAGACCCAGTACTTC	.	.	TRBV7-9	TRBJ2-5
CASSLGISGGPTDTQYF	TGTGCCAGCAGCTTAGGAATATCGGGGGGCCCCACAGATACGCAGTATTTT	.	.	TRBV7-2	TRBJ2-3
CASSSGTGIPQAFF	TGCGCCAGCAGTTCCGGGACAGGGATCCCACAAGCTTTCTTT	.	TRBD1	TRBV10-1	TRBJ1-1
CASSLTGDWDNEQFF	TGTGCCAGCAGCCTGACAGGGGATTGGGACAATGAGCAGTTCTTC	few	TRBD1	TRBV7-9	TRBJ2-1
CASSSTGQGARGYTF	TGTGCCAGCAGTTCAACGGGACAGGGGGCGCGGGGCTACACCTTC	.	TRBD1	TRBV6-5	TRBJ1-2
CASSPVFSGASTDTQYF	TGTGCCAGCAGCCCCGTCTTCAGCGGGGCGAGCACAGATACGCAGTATTTT	.	TRBD2	TRBV7-6	TRBJ2-3
CASSSGTVSSGANVLTF	TGTGCCAGCAGCTCGGGGACAGTCTCGTCTGGGGCCAACGTCCTGACTTTC	.	TRBD1	TRBV11-2	TRBJ2-6
CASSLNNQPQHF	TGTGCCAGCAGCTTAAATAATCAGCCCCAGCATTTT	.	.	TRBV7-6	TRBJ1-5
CASSLGGLGTDTQYF	TGTGCCAGCAGCTTAGGGGGCCTGGGCACAGATACGCAGTATTTT	.	.	TRBV7-6	TRBJ2-3
CATSRDLRAGPSNQPQHF	TGTGCCACCAGCAGAGATCTTCGCGCAGGGCCTAGCAATCAGCCCCAGCATTTT	.	.	TRBV15	TRBJ1-5
CASSPGGYNQPQHF	TGTGCCAGCAGCCCGGGGGGGTATAATCAGCCCCAGCATTTT	few	.	TRBV5-6	TRBJ1-5
CASSLAPQTGNTIYF	TGTGCCAGCAGCTTGGCCCCGCAGACTGGAAACACCATATATTTT	.	.	TRBV5-6	TRBJ1-3
CASSVGDEVQFF	TGTGCCAGCAGCGTAGGGGACGAGGTGCAGTTCTTC	once	.	TRBV9	TRBJ2-1
CASSYVDTDTQYF	TGTGCCAGCAGCTACGTCGACACAGATACGCAGTATTTT	.	.	TRBV7-2	TRBJ2-3
CASRETGGREQFF	TGTGCCAGCAGAGAGACGGGGGGTCGGGAGCAGTTCTTC	.	TRBD2	TRBV2	TRBJ2-1
CASSFLTGTVNQPQHF	TGTGCCAGCAGTTTCCTAACCGGGACAGTCAATCAGCCCCAGCATTTT	.	TRBD1	TRBV28	TRBJ1-5
CASSYSGQGTAFF	TGTGCCAGCAGTTACTCGGGACAGGGTACGGCTTTCTTT	.	TRBD1	TRBV6-5	TRBJ1-1
CASSQDQWGLNTEAFF	TGCGCCAGCAGCCAAGATCAATGGGGGCTGAACACTGAAGCTTTCTTT	once	.	TRBV4-1	TRBJ1-1
CASSPGLAHYEQYF	TGTGCCAGCAGCCCGGGACTAGCCCACTACGAGCAGTACTTC	few	TRBD2	TRBV27	TRBJ2-7
CASSEGTGWDTEAFF	TGTGCCAGCAGCGAGGGGACAGGGTGGGACACTGAAGCTTTCTTT	.	TRBD1	TRBV9	TRBJ1-1
CASTDRGNYGYTF	TGTGCCAGCACAGACAGGGGGAACTATGGCTACACCTTC	.	TRBD1	TRBV18	TRBJ1-2
CASSRAPGNTEAFF	TGTGCCAGCAGTCGCGCCCCGGGGAACACTGAAGCTTTCTTT	.	.	TRBV7-9	TRBJ1-1
CASIPSDYRADTGELFF	TGTGCCAGTATCCCATCCGATTACAGGGCGGACACCGGGGAGCTGTTTTTT	medium-sized	.	TRBV19	TRBJ2-2
CASSQLAGQLVYGYTF	TGCGCCAGCAGCCAATTGGCAGGTCAACTGGTCTATGGCTACACCTTC	.	.	TRBV4-1	TRBJ1-2
CSVDSRSGGAIDTQYF	TGCAGCGTTGACTCGAGAAGCGGGGGGGCCATAGATACGCAGTATTTT	.	TRBD2	TRBV29-1	TRBJ2-3
CASSKGRNTGELFF	TGTGCCAGCTCAAAGGGACGGAACACCGGGGAGCTGTTTTTT	.	.	TRBV18	TRBJ2-2
CASSYSGSHQPQHF	TGTGCCAGCAGTTACTCGGGTAGTCATCAGCCCCAGCATTTT	.	.	TRBV6-5	TRBJ1-5
CAISDPRGYNEQFF	TGTGCCATCAGTGACCCTCGGGGGTACAATGAGCAGTTCTTC	.	.	TRBV10-3	TRBJ2-1
CASSSKKGTDTQYF	TGTGCCAGCAGCTCCAAGAAGGGTACAGATACGCAGTATTTT	once	.	TRBV7-8	TRBJ2-3
CASSLTTNYGYTF	TGTGCCAGCAGCCTTACAACTAACTATGGCTACACCTTC	few	.	TRBV6-5	TRBJ1-2
CASSLIGTEAFF	TGTGCCAGCAGTTTAATAGGCACTGAAGCTTTCTTT	once	.	TRBV28	TRBJ1-1
CASSLDGSRYNEQFF	TGTGCCAGCTCATTGGACGGATCTCGTTACAATGAGCAGTTCTTC	.	.	TRBV18	TRBJ2-1
CASSLNRASYEQYF	TGCGCCAGCAGCTTGAACAGGGCTTCCTACGAGCAGTACTTC	few	.	TRBV5-1	TRBJ2-7
CASTRQGHSYEQYF	TGTGCCAGCACTAGACAGGGCCACTCCTACGAGCAGTACTTC	.	TRBD1	TRBV6-5	TRBJ2-7
CASSFRTGRETQYF	TGTGCCAGCAGCTTCAGGACAGGGCGGGAGACCCAGTACTTC	.	TRBD1	TRBV5-4	TRBJ2-5
CASSFVSVGGNQPQHF	TGTGCCAGCAGCTTCGTCAGCGTTGGTGGCAATCAGCCCCAGCATTTT	.	.	TRBV7-2	TRBJ1-5
CASSLDSAASGNQPQHF	TGTGCCAGCAGCTTGGATAGTGCGGCGTCGGGGAATCAGCCCCAGCATTTT	.	.	TRBV5-5	TRBJ1-5
CATSRQGAGNYGYTF	TGTGCCACCAGCAGACAGGGGGCGGGCAACTATGGCTACACCTTC	.	TRBD1	TRBV15	TRBJ1-2
CASSRNVGGAGTDTQYF	TGCGCCAGCAGCCGAAACGTCGGGGGGGCCGGCACAGATACGCAGTATTTT	.	TRBD2	TRBV4-1	TRBJ2-3
CASSPTGGPSYGYTF	TGTGCCAGCAGCCCGACAGGGGGACCATCCTATGGCTACACCTTC	.	TRBD1	TRBV27	TRBJ1-2
CASSYGDTQYF	TGTGCCAGCAGTTACGGGGATACGCAGTATTTT	.	.	TRBV13	TRBJ2-3
CASSIGLGGGELFF	TGTGCCAGTAGTATAGGTCTAGGAGGCGGGGAGCTGTTTTTT	.	.	TRBV19	TRBJ2-2
CAIKDRGGDTEAFF	TGTGCCATCAAAGACAGGGGCGGGGACACTGAAGCTTTCTTT	.	TRBD1	TRBV10-3	TRBJ1-1
CPSPRATPGPATNEKLFF	TGCCCCAGCCCCCGGGCAACACCGGGACCTGCAACTAATGAAAAACTGTTTTTT	.	.	TRBV5-1	TRBJ1-4
CASGTGSGNEQFF	TGTGCCAGCGGGACAGGGTCGGGCAATGAGCAGTTCTTC	.	TRBD1	TRBV19	TRBJ2-1
CASSYIAGELGTQYF	TGTGCCAGCAGTTACATCGCCGGGGAATTAGGTACGCAGTATTTT	few	.	TRBV27	TRBJ2-3
CASSLTGERNYGYTF	TGTGCCAGCAGTTTGACAGGGGAAAGGAACTATGGCTACACCTTC	.	TRBD1	TRBV28	TRBJ1-2
CASSYRRRETQYF	TGTGCCAGCAGTTACAGGAGGCGGGAGACCCAGTACTTC	.	.	TRBV6-5	TRBJ2-5
CAIRTGLLAYEQYF	TGTGCCATCAGGACAGGGCTCCTGGCCTACGAGCAGTACTTC	.	TRBD1	TRBV10-3	TRBJ2-7